The 4 T cell receptor beta chains below all came from one sample that was sequenced in a study of cytomegalovirus exposure and HLA in healthy donors. Vbeta (60) and Jbeta (13) primers were used in the PCR. Assay used: immunoSEQ multiplex PCR; TCRdb lists only in-frame clones, some missing. Of some 180,000 clones in the sample, over 9.5% were seen once. Source material: PBMCs. Every receptor here comes from a man aged 50-60 years in good health and CMV-seropositive.

The V call is TRBV25-1, the J call TRBJ1-1; weak D call: TRBD1 (5 bases). Looked up from germline, CDR1 is MGHDK and CDR2 is SYGVNS. The CDR3 has 13 residues. Trimming took 4 bases from V and 1 from J, leaving 7 bases between them. The CDR3 DNA reads TGTGCCAGCAGTGTACAGGCGAACACTGAAGCTTTCTTT. It encodes CASSVQANTEAFF.

This clone was seen only a few times. V is TRBV19 and J is TRBJ2-2, with a possible D match to TRBD2 (5 bases). Germline loops: CDR1 LNHDA, CDR2 SQIVND (reference sequence). The ends were cut back, 7 bases at V and 0 bases at J, with 9 bases in the middle. The CDR3 length is 14 residues. CDR3 DNA sequence: TGTGCCAGTAAGGCGCGGGCGAACACCGGGGAGCTGTTTTTT. This sequence encodes CASKARANTGELFF.

This clone appeared a few times. The chain joins TRBV21-1 to TRBJ2-5; whether TRBD2, the table's D call, matches the DNA was not checked. TRBV21-1 counts as a pseudogene. This CDR3 spans 17 amino acids. The CDR3 loop reads CASSKVAWGDSKETQYF. CDR3 coding DNA: TGTGCCAGCAGCAAAGTGGCGTGGGGGGACTCAAAAGAGACCCAGTACTTC.

The chain links TRBV13 to TRBJ2-2; a weak D match, TRBD2 (5 bases). The CDR3 loop spans 16 amino acids. Trimming removed 0 bases at V and 0 bases at J, with 8 bases between. CDR1 PRHDT and CDR2 FYEKMQ come from the germline V gene (reference sequence). The CDR3 DNA sequence: TGTGCCAGCAGCTTAGGGGACTTCGCGAACACCGGGGAGCTGTTTTTT. Translation: CASSLGDFANTGELFF. The whole variable domain, filled in from reference TRBV13 and TRBJ2-2, reads AAGVIQSPRHLIKEKRETATLKCYPIPRHDTVYWYQQGPGQDPQFLISFYEKMQSDKGSIPDRFSAQQFSDYHSELNMSSLELGDSALYFCASSLGDFANTGELFFGEGSRLTVL.